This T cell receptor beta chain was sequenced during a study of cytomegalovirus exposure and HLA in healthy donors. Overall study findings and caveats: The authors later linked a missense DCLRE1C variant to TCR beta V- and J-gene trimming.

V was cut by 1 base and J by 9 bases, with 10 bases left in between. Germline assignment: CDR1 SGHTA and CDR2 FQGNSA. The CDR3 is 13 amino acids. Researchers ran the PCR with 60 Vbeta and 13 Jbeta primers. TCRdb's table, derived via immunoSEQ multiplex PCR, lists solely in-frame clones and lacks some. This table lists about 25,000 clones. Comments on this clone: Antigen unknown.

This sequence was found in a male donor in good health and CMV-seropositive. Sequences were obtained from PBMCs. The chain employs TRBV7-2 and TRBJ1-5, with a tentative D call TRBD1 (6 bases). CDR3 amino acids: CASSLGQGMPQHF. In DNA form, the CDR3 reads TGTGCCAGCAGCTTAGGCCAGGGGATGCCCCAGCATTTT. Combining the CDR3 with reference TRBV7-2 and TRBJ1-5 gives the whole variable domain GAGVSQSPSNKVTEKGKDVELRCDPISGHTALYWYRQSLGQGLEFLIYFQGNSAPDKSGLPSDRFSAERTGGSVSTLTIQRTQQEDSAVYLCASSLGQGMPQHFGDGTRLSIL.